This T cell receptor (beta chain) was documented in a study of beta chain features in type 1 diabetes. The study, taken as a whole, reports: The naive, central memory and Treg TCRB repertoires looked more alike in patients than they did in healthy donors.

This clone was seen only a few times. What it binds is unknown. Expressed TCRB transcripts got sequenced, as all isolated RNA was reverse transcribed. It was found that naive, central memory and regulatory T cell samples averaged about 3.5 million reads. Some clones are missing from TCRdb's copy, which holds only in-frame ones; the method was immunoSEQ multiplex PCR. This table holds 150,000 or so clones, about 9.1% found once. A heparinised blood draw that averaged about 110 mL was obtained once from each donor. CD45RO/CCR7/CD25/CD127/CD95/CD27 separated CD4+ naive, central memory, regulatory and stem cell-like memory cells by sorting. Specimen: central memory CD4+ T cells from blood. The receptor comes from a woman aged 35 to 49 in good health.

CDR3 coding DNA: TGTGCCAGCAGCTCGACGGGGACAGGGTCCACAGATACGCAGTATTTT. This encodes CASSSTGTGSTDTQYF. The chain couples TRBV5-4 to TRBJ2-3; 9 nucleotides line up with TRBD1. The CDR3 extends over 16 amino acids. Per the germline V gene, CDR1 is SGHNT and CDR2 is YYREEE (reference sequence). The ends lost 3 bases at V and 2 bases at J; junction bases unmatched: 7.